The rows below give T cell receptor beta chains drawn from one sample of a study of OX40 agonist ivuxolimab in advanced cancers. TCRdb's copy holds only in-frame clones and misses some; the assay was immunoSEQ multiplex PCR. The data hold approximately 67,000 clones, with around 84% observed a single time. Sample: CD4+ or CD8+ T cells sorted from blood, taken in a trial of the OX40 agonist ivuxolimab. The source is an adult with an advanced solid tumor such as melanoma, head and neck, liver or kidney cancer. The CDR3 runs from the conserved cysteine through the conserved F or W. A D gene is named only where the DNA matches it firmly. Clone size is given for some rows only: seen once, a few or many times, or a class if the clone is expanded.

cdr3_length d_call j_call clone_size v_call cdr3_nt cdr3_aa
11 - TRBJ1-1 - TRBV29-1 TGCAGCGGGACCTACAAGTGGGGACTAGACTTT CSGTYKWGLDF
12 - TRBJ2-7 - TRBV18 TGTGCCAGCTCACCAGAGGGTTACGAGCAGTACTTC CASSPEGYEQYF
17 TRBD1 TRBJ1-2 - TRBV5-4 TGTGCCAGCAGCTTGGCCCAGGGGGCCGTTTCTAACTATGGCTACACCTTC CASSLAQGAVSNYGYTF
13 - TRBJ2-2 - TRBV5-1 TGCGCCAGCAGCTTAAGGAACACCGGGGAGCTGTTTTTT CASSLRNTGELFF
15 - TRBJ2-1 - TRBV19 TGTGCCAGTAGTATAGGCCCTAGCCGTAACAATGAGCAGTTCTTC CASSIGPSRNNEQFF
12 - TRBJ1-3 - TRBV9 TGTGCCAGCAGCGGCTACAGGGCCGCTATATATTTT CASSGYRAAIYF
15 TRBD1 TRBJ2-3 - TRBV18 TGTGCCAGCTCACCGGGACAGCCTAGCACAGATACGCAGTATTTT CASSPGQPSTDTQYF
17 - TRBJ2-3 - TRBV5-1 TGCGCCAGCAGCTTGGAGGGAAGTATGACTCGGACAGATACGCAGTATTTT CASSLEGSMTRTDTQYF
15 - TRBJ1-1 - TRBV4-1 TGCGCCAGCAGCCAAGGGGGCTCTGGGCTCACTGAAGCTTTCTTT CASSQGGSGLTEAFF
17 TRBD1 TRBJ2-5 once TRBV27 TGTGCCAGCAGTTTCTATAATTCCGGGACAGGGCAAGAGACCCAGTACTTC CASSFYNSGTGQETQYF
16 TRBD2 TRBJ2-5 - TRBV2 TGTGCCAGCACCAGCGGGACGGCCCCTAACCGGGAGACCCAGTACTTC CASTSGTAPNRETQYF
13 - TRBJ1-2 medium-sized TRBV5-1 TGCGCCAGCAGCTTGACCGTCGGTTATGGCTACACCTTC CASSLTVGYGYTF
16 - TRBJ2-1 once TRBV4-1 TGCGCCAGCAGCCAAGATCAGGCAGTTTATCTCAATGAGCAGTTCTTC CASSQDQAVYLNEQFF
13 - TRBJ1-1 - TRBV28 TGTGCCAGTGAGACAGTCATGAACACTGAAGCTTTCTTT CASETVMNTEAFF
17 - TRBJ2-1 - TRBV30 TGTGCCTGGAGTGGAGAGGGAACTGGGAGCTCCTACAATGAGCAGTTCTTC CAWSGEGTGSSYNEQFF
15 TRBD1 TRBJ1-4 - TRBV9 TGTGCCAGCAGCGTAGGGTGGACAGGGGAAGCAAAACTGTTTTTT CASSVGWTGEAKLFF
15 - TRBJ1-2 - TRBV2 TGTGCCAGCAAATTAAACCCGGGCGGATTCTATGGCTACACCTTC CASKLNPGGFYGYTF
17 TRBD1 TRBJ2-4 - TRBV28 TGTGCCAGCAGTCCGGGACAGGGGTCATTAGCCAAAAACATTCAGTACTTC CASSPGQGSLAKNIQYF
18 TRBD1 TRBJ1-3 - TRBV4-2 TGTGCCAGCAGCCAAGATCGGAGCGACAGGGGGCTTGGAAACACCATATATTTT CASSQDRSDRGLGNTIYF
14 - TRBJ1-2 - TRBV2 TGTGCCAGCAGGGGGGACTGGGGCAGCTATGGCTACACCTTC CASRGDWGSYGYTF
15 - TRBJ1-5 few TRBV19 TGTGCCAGTAGTACAGGGATCCACGACAATCAGCCCCAGCATTTT CASSTGIHDNQPQHF
15 - TRBJ2-1 - TRBV2 TGTGCCAGCAGTCCTGACAGGGACTCCATCTATGAGCAGTTCTTC CASSPDRDSIYEQFF
16 TRBD2 TRBJ2-7 - TRBV27 TGTGCCAGCAGTCCCCTCGCGGGAGGTAGCTCCTACGAGCAGTACTTC CASSPLAGGSSYEQYF
17 TRBD2 TRBJ2-1 - TRBV9 TGTGCCAGCAGCCGATCCTCGGGTAGCGGGACCTACAATGAGCAGTTCTTC CASSRSSGSGTYNEQFF
16 TRBD1 TRBJ2-5 - TRBV18 TGTGCCAGCTCACTATCACAGGGGCACCGTGGAGAGACCCAGTACTTC CASSLSQGHRGETQYF
16 TRBD1 TRBJ2-7 - TRBV9 TGTGCCAGCAGCGCCGGGCCGGGACAGGGCAACTACGAGCAGTACTTC CASSAGPGQGNYEQYF
14 TRBD1 TRBJ2-7 - TRBV28 TGTGCCAGCAGTTTAGGTGACAGGGGCTACGAGCAGTACTTC CASSLGDRGYEQYF
14 - TRBJ2-7 - TRBV5-5 TGTGCCAGCAGCTTGGCCCAGGACGGCTACGAGCAGTACTTC CASSLAQDGYEQYF
14 - TRBJ2-5 - TRBV5-1 TGCGCCAGCAGCTGGGGACGGACCCAAGAGACCCAGTACTTC CASSWGRTQETQYF